The clone carrying this T cell receptor (beta chain) was seen a single time. These data belong to a study of blood T cell repertoires in COVID-19. At the level of the study: Collection of acute and convalescent COVID-19 samples took place in the United States, Italy and Spain. PBMCs, B-cell-depleted T cells, or T cells were the source of the cDNA or gDNA that made up the material.

The CDR3 contains 16 residues. From germline, CDR1 is MGHRA and CDR2 YSYEKL. The V end lost 3 bases, the J end lost 0 bases, and 15 bases lay between the germline ends. In the authors' workflow: For nucleated cells, counts were estimated from reference gene primer amplification. Some clones are missing from TCRdb's copy, which holds only in-frame ones; the method was immunoSEQ multiplex PCR. The V and J calls and clone size come from that table; D and trimming were worked out from the DNA. The data contain 65,000 to 95,000 clones, 90% to 95% of them singletons. Enrollment of patients from Seattle took place during active infection, with longitudinal follow-up.

The chain employs TRBV4-1 and TRBJ2-7, with D possibly TRBD2 on 6 matching bases. Sequenced sample: peripheral blood. The sequence was collected from a man in his fifties with COVID-19, enrolled during active disease. CDR3 in amino acids: CASSQPHGTPSYEQYF. In DNA, the CDR3 is TGCGCCAGCAGCCAGCCACACGGGACTCCCTCCTACGAGCAGTACTTC.